The clone carrying this TCR beta chain was counted ten times or more. Antigen unknown. The V end was cut by 3 bases, the J end by 1 base, with 14 bases between. The CDR3 length is 16 residues. Germline CDR1 reads SGHKS; CDR2 reads YYEKEE (reference sequence). The data are from a study of HIV-infected patients and healthy controls. Reverse transcription used about 500 ng RNA and constant-region primers for alpha and beta. Separate chain-specific third strand synthesis with multiplexing indices produced the alpha and beta libraries. A roughly 21-cycle PCR with P5s and P7 primers followed a short adapter-adding first PCR. TCRdb reanalysed the 5' RACE reads using MiXCR and keeps one entry per CDR3 protein. The sample contains approximately 13,000 distinct CDR3 sequences, over 4% of which appear only once. Whole blood was used without fractionation, so all unsorted peripheral T cells were included. Study-level findings and limits: CMV-associated CDR3s mostly grew nonsignificantly during therapy, while HIV-associated CDR3s declined significantly. Significant mean usage differences between HIV-infected patients and controls involved eight alpha and eight beta V genes.

This TCR was recovered from an adult in good health. This chain uses TRBV5-5 with TRBJ2-1; D call uncertain. Input material: blood. CDR3 nucleotide sequence: TGTGCCAGCAGCTCTGGTCTAGTGGGATCCTACAATGAGCAGTTCTTC. As protein: CASSSGLVGSYNEQFF.